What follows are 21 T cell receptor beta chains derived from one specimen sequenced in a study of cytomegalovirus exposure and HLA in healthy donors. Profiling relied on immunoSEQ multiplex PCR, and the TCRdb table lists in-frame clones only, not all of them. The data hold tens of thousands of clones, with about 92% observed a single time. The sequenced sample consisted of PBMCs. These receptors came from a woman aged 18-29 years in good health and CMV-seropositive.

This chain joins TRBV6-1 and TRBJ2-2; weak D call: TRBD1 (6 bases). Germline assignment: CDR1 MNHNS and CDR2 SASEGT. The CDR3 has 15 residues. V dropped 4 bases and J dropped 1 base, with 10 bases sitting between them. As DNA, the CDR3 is TGTGCCAGCAGTGCCCTGACAGGGAACACCGGGGAGCTGTTTTTT. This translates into CASSALTGNTGELFF.

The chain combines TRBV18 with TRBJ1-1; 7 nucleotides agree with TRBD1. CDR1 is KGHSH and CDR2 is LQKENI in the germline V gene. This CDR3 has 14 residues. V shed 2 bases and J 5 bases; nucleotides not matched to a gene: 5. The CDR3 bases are TGTGCCAGCTCACCAAAGGGGGCCGGGACTGAAGCTTTCTTT. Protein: CASSPKGAGTEAFF.

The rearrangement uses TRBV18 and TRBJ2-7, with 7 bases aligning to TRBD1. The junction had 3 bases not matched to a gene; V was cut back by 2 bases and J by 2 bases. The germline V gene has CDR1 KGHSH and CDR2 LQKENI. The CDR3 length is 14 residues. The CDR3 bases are TGTGCCAGCTCACCAGAAACAGGGGCCTACGAGCAGTACTTC. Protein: CASSPETGAYEQYF.

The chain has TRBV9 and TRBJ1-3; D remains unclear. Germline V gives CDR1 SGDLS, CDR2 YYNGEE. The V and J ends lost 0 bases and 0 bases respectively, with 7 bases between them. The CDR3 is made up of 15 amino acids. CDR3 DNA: TGTGCCAGCAGCGTAGCGAGGAGCTCTGGAAACACCATATATTTT. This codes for CASSVARSSGNTIYF.

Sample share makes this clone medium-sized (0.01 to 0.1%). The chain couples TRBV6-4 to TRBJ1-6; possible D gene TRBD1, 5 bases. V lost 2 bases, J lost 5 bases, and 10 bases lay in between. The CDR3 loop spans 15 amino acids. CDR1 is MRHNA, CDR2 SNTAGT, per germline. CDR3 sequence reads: CASSDGAGNNSPLHF. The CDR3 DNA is TGTGCCAGCAGTGACGGCGCAGGGAATAATTCACCCCTCCACTTT.

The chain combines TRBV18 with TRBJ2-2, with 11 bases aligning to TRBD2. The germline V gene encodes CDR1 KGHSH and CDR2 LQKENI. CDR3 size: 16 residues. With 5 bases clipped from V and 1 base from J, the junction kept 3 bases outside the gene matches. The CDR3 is CASSSTSGKNTGELFF. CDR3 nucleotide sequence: TGTGCCAGCTCATCGACTAGCGGGAAGAACACCGGGGAGCTGTTTTTT.

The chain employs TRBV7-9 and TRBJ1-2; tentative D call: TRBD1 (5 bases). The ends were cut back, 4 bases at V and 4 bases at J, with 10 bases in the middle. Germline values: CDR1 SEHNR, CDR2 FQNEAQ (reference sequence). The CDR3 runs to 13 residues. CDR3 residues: CASSSDSPYGYTF. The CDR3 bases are TGTGCCAGCAGCTCAGACAGCCCCTATGGCTACACCTTC.

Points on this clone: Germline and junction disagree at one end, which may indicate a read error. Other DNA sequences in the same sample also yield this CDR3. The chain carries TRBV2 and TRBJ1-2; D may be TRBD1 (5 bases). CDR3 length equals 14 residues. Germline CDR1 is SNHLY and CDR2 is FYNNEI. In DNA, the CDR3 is TGTGCCAGCAGTGGGCTCCGGGGGGGATATGGCTACACTTTC. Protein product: CASSGLRGGYGYTF.

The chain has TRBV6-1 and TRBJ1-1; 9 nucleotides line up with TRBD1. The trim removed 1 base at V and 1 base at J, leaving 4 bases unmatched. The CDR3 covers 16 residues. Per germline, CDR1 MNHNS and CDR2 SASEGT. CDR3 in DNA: TGTGCCAGCAGTGAAGAGGCGGGACAGGGGAACACTGAAGCTTTCTTT. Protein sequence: CASSEEAGQGNTEAFF.

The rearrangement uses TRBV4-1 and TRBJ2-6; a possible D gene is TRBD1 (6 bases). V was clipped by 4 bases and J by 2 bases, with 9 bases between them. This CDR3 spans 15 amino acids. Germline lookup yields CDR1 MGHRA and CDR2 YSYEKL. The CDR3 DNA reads TGCGCCAGCAGCCCACCAGGGGCTGGGGCCAACGTCCTGACTTTC. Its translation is CASSPPGAGANVLTF.

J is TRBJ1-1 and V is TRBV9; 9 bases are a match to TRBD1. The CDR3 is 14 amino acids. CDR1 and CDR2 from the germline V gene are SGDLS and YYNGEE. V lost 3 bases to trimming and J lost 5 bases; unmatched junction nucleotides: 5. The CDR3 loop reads CASSADRGRTEAFF. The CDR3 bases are TGTGCCAGCAGCGCGGACAGGGGCCGAACTGAAGCTTTCTTT.

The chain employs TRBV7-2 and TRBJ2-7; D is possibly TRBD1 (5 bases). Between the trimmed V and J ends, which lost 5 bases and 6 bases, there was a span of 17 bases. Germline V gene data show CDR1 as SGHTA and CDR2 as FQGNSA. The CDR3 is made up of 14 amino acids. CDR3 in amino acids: CASSRDSNNFEQYF. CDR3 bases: TGTGCCAGCAGCCGTGACAGTAATAATTTCGAGCAGTACTTC. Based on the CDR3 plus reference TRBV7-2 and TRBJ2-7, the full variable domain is GAGVSQSPSNKVTEKGKDVELRCDPISGHTALYWYRQSLGQGLEFLIYFQGNSAPDKSGLPSDRFSAERTGGSVSTLTIQRTQQEDSAVYLCASSRDSNNFEQYFGPGTRLTVT.

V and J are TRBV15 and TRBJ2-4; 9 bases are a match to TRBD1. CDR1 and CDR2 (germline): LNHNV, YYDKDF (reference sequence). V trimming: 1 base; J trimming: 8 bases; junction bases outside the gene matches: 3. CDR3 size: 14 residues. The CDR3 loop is CATSRVGQGYIQYF. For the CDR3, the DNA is TGTGCCACCAGCAGAGTGGGACAGGGTTACATTCAGTACTTC.

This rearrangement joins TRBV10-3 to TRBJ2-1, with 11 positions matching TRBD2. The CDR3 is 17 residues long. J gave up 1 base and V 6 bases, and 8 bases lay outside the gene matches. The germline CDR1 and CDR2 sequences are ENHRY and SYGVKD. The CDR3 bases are TGTGCCATCAGCAATAGCGGGGGGGCCAGGTCCTACAATGAGCAGTTCTTC. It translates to CAISNSGGARSYNEQFF.

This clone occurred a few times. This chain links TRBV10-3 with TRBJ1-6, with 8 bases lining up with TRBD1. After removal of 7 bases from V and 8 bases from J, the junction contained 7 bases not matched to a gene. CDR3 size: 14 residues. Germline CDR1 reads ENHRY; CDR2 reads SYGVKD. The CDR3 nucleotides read TGTGCCATCAAGCCGGGACAGGACTATTCACCCCTCCACTTT. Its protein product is CAIKPGQDYSPLHF.

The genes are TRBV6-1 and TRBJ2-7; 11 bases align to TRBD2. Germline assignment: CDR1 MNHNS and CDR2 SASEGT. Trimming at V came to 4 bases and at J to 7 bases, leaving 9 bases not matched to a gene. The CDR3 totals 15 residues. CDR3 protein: CASSVPGLAVREQYF. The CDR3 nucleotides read TGTGCCAGCAGTGTCCCGGGACTAGCGGTTCGGGAGCAGTACTTC.

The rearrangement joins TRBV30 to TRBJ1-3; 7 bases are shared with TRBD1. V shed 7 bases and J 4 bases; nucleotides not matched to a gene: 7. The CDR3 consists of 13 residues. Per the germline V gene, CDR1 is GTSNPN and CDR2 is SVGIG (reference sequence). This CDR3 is CAYQRGQGNTIYF. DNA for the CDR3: TGTGCCTATCAAAGGGGGCAGGGAAACACCATATATTTT.

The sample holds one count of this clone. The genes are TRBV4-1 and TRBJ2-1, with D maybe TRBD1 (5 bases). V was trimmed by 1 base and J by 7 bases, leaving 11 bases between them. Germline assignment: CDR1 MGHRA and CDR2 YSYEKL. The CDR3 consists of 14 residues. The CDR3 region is CASSQVTGPNEQFF. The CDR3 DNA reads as TGCGCCAGCAGCCAAGTTACAGGTCCTAATGAGCAGTTCTTC.

The CDR3 spells CASSKPGQGGNEQFF. CDR3 nucleotide sequence: TGTGCCAGCAGCAAACCGGGACAGGGAGGGAATGAGCAGTTCTTC. The J gene is TRBJ2-1, the V gene TRBV5-4, with 9 bases aligning to TRBD1. In germline, CDR1 is SGHNT, CDR2 YYREEE (reference sequence). The CDR3 has 15 residues. J was trimmed by 7 bases and V by 4 bases; bases with no gene match: 9.

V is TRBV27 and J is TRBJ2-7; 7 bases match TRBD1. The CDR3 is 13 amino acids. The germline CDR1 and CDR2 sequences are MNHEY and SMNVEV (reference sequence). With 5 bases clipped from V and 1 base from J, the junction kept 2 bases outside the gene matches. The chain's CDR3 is CASSRQGSYEQYF. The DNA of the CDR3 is TGTGCCAGCAGTCGACAGGGATCCTACGAGCAGTACTTC.

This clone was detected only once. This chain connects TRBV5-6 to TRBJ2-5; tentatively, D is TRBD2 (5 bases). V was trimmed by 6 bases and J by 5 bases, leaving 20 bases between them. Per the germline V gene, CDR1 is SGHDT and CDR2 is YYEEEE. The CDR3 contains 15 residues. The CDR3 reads CASTTLLGLRETQYF. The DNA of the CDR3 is TGTGCCAGCACCACTCTACTAGGTCTACGGGAGACCCAGTACTTC.